The 9 T cell receptor beta chains below come from one sample, sequenced in a study of T cells in localized non-small cell lung cancer. Some clones are missing from TCRdb's copy, which holds only in-frame ones; the method was immunoSEQ multiplex PCR. The profile covers around 67,000 clones, with about nine tenths appearing a single time and 1.5% to 2% taken by the ten largest. This specimen consisted of peripheral blood, obtained before any cancer treatment. These receptors were taken from a woman between 40 and 69 years old with stage I lung adenocarcinoma.

The sample holds one count of this clone. The chain uses TRBV13 and TRBJ1-2; D possibly corresponds to TRBD1 (6 bases). This CDR3 comprises 12 residues. The V end lost 4 bases, the J end lost 8 bases, and 11 bases lay between the germline ends. Per the germline V gene, CDR1 is PRHDT and CDR2 is FYEKMQ (reference sequence). The CDR3 DNA reads TGTGCCAGCAGCTCCAGGGGTGGCGGCTACACCTTC. Its protein is CASSSRGGGYTF.

The chain uses TRBV7-2 and TRBJ1-5; D possibly corresponds to TRBD1 (6 bases). Trimming left V 4 bases short and J 6 bases short, with 16 bases between. This CDR3 has 15 residues. Germline-derived CDR1 and CDR2 are SGHTA and FQGNSA. The CDR3 bases are TGTGCCAGCAGCTCCACAGGGATGCACCTTCAGCCCCAGCATTTT. Protein product: CASSSTGMHLQPQHF.

CDR3 nucleotides: TGTGCCAGCAGCTTAGGGGGGGGCTCTGGAAACACCATATATTTT. It codes for CASSLGGGSGNTIYF. This sequence joins TRBV7-2 and TRBJ1-3, with D perhaps matching TRBD1 (5 bases). CDR3 size: 15 residues. Germline V lookup: CDR1 SGHTA, CDR2 FQGNSA. V gave up 1 base and J gave up 0 bases, with 7 bases separating them.

The genes are TRBV6-1 and TRBJ1-1, with D perhaps matching TRBD1 (6 bases). With 11 bases removed from V and 2 bases from J, the gap between germline ends came to 15 bases. Germline V gene sequence: CDR1 MNHNS, CDR2 SASEGT. The CDR3 length is 13 residues. DNA for the CDR3: TGTGCCGCCAGCGGACAGCCTAACACTGAAGCTTTCTTT. This encodes CAASGQPNTEAFF.

This clone appeared a single time. V is TRBV13 and J is TRBJ2-1; the D gene is possibly TRBD2 (6 bases). V lost 6 bases, J lost 6 bases, and 21 bases lay in between. The CDR3 loop spans 16 amino acids. Germline CDR1 PRHDT, CDR2 FYEKMQ (reference sequence). CDR3 amino acids: CASSSDTQSGGNEQFF. In DNA, the CDR3 is TGTGCCAGCAGTTCTGATACGCAATCCGGGGGCAATGAGCAGTTCTTC.

V and J are TRBV4-1 and TRBJ2-5; D gene unclear. This CDR3 comprises 15 residues. The V gene lost 1 base and the J gene lost 5 bases, with 14 bases spanning the gap. Germline CDR1 MGHRA, CDR2 YSYEKL. CDR3 coding DNA: TGCGCCAGCAGCCAAGGGGGTGCTCTCGATGAGACCCAGTACTTC. Translating gives CASSQGGALDETQYF.

The chain couples TRBV30 to TRBJ2-5; 9 nucleotides line up with TRBD2. This CDR3 comprises 14 residues. The ends lost 5 bases at V and 2 bases at J; junction bases unmatched: 6. The germline CDR1 and CDR2 sequences are GTSNPN and SVGIG (reference sequence). The CDR3 is CAWYSGRGQETQYF. Here the CDR3 DNA reads TGTGCCTGGTATAGCGGGAGAGGTCAAGAGACCCAGTACTTC.

This chain connects TRBV5-1 to TRBJ2-7; D unresolved. The CDR3 loop spans 15 amino acids. Trimming took 4 bases from V and 0 from J, leaving 14 bases between them. The germline V gene encodes CDR1 SGHRS and CDR2 YFSETQ. The CDR3 region has the DNA TGCGCCAGCAGCCGGCAGACGGATAGCTCCTACGAGCAGTACTTC. Protein sequence: CASSRQTDSSYEQYF.

The rearrangement links TRBV18 to TRBJ2-1; tentatively, D is TRBD2 (5 bases). This CDR3 comprises 17 residues. V was clipped by 0 bases and J by 6 bases, with 18 bases between them. Germline V gene data show CDR1 as KGHSH and CDR2 as LQKENI. CDR3 amino acids: CASSPPSSSDRFNEQFF. In DNA form, the CDR3 reads TGTGCCAGCTCACCACCGTCTAGCAGCGACCGATTCAATGAGCAGTTCTTC.